This TCR beta chain was profiled in a study of blood T cell repertoires in COVID-19. Overall study: Acute and convalescent COVID-19 specimens originated in the United States, Italy and Spain. Nucleic acid was either cDNA or gDNA, and it came from T cells, B-cell-depleted T cells, or PBMCs.

Per the study methods: Cell counts per sample came from amplifying reference gene primers. TCRdb's table, derived via immunoSEQ multiplex PCR, lists solely in-frame clones and lacks some. V and J calls and clone size come straight from that table; D and trimming were deduced from the DNA. The data show about 130,000 clones, roughly two thirds seen once. This CDR3 is 16 amino acids long. Trimming at V came to 1 base and at J to 3 bases, leaving 9 bases not matched to a gene. In germline, CDR1 is LGHDT, CDR2 YNNKEL (reference sequence). The chain recombines TRBV3-1 (or the pseudogene TRBV3-2) with TRBJ2-7; 7 positions match TRBD1. The sequencing sample was made of peripheral blood. This sequence originates from a woman in her 70s with acute or convalescent COVID-19. DNA of the CDR3: TGTGCCAGCAGCCAAGCCAAACCAGGACAGGACTACGAGCAGTACTTC. Translated, it gives CASSQAKPGQDYEQYF.